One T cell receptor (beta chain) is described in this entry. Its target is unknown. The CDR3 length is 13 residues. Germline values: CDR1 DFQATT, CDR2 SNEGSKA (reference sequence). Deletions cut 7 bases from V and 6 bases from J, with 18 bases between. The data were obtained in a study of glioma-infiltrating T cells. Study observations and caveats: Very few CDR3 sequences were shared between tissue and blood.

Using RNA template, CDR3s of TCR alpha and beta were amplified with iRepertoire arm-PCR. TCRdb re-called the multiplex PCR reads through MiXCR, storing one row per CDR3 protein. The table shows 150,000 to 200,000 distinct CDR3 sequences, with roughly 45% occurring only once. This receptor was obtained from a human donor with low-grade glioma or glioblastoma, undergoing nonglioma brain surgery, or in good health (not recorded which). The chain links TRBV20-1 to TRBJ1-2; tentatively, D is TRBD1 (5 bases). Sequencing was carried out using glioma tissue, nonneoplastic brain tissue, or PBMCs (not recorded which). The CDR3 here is CSVPKDMANGYTF. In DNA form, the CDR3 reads TGCAGTGTTCCCAAGGACATGGCCAATGGCTACACCTTC.